These 12 T cell receptor beta chains originate from one sample sequenced in a study of cytomegalovirus exposure and HLA in healthy donors (dated by TCRdb to the late 2010s). Libraries came from the immunoSEQ multiplex PCR assay. The multiplex PCR relied on a mix of 60 forward primers for TCR Vbeta segments and 13 reverse primers for TCR Jbeta segments. This immuneACCESS table, as held by TCRdb, lists in-frame sequences with V and J called but not all clones. Of the missing ones, under half trace to an unresolved V gene in checked studies; the others have no known cause. This sample has about 190,000 clones in its table, and around 80% of those were observed once. The top ten clonotypes cover more than 1.5% of the sample. The sequencing sample was made of PBMCs. The receptors shown here come from a man aged 18 to 29 in good health and CMV-seronegative.

Worth noting for this clone: A read error may account for a junction end that differs from germline. The rearrangement uses TRBV7-7 and TRBJ1-1; D remains ambiguous. Looked up from germline, CDR1 is SSHAT and CDR2 is FNYEAQ (reference sequence). The length of the CDR3 is 13 residues. CDR3 protein: CASSVDGSTEAFF. The CDR3 DNA follows: TGTGCTAGCAGCGTTGATGGGAGCACTGAAGCTTTCTTT. The variable domain in full, completed from reference TRBV7-7 and TRBJ1-1, reads GAGVSQSPRYKVTKRGQDVTLRCDPISSHATLYWYQQALGQGPEFLTYFNYEAQPDKSGLPSDRFSAERPEGSISTLTIQRTEQRDSAMYRCASSVDGSTEAFFGQGTRLTVV.

CDR3 nucleotides: TGTGCCAGCACATCCCGGGATCGTGGCACAGATACGCAGTATTTT. The encoded protein is CASTSRDRGTDTQYF. This chain uses TRBV6-1 with TRBJ2-3, with D perhaps TRBD2 (5 bases). CDR1 and CDR2 (germline): MNHNS, SASEGT. Deletions cut 7 bases from V and 1 base from J, with 15 bases between. This CDR3 contains 15 residues.

The J gene is TRBJ1-5, the V gene TRBV2, with 7 bases that match TRBD1. Trimming removed 6 bases from V and 0 bases from J; junction bases left unmatched: 11. The CDR3 consists of 17 residues. Germline CDR1 is SNHLY and CDR2 is FYNNEI. The CDR3 reads CASRKDRNSYSNQPQHF. The CDR3 DNA is TGTGCCAGCAGAAAGGACAGGAATTCCTATAGCAATCAGCCCCAGCATTTT.

The V call is TRBV9, the J call TRBJ2-3; TRBD1 matches at 8 bases. From germline, CDR1 is SGDLS and CDR2 YYNGEE. This CDR3 is built from 13 residues. Trimming took 7 bases from V and 3 from J; bases not matched to a gene: 4. In DNA, the CDR3 is TGTGCCAGCGACAGGGGTGGGACAGATACGCAGTATTTT. Its translation is CASDRGGTDTQYF.

The chain uses TRBV28 and TRBJ1-5, with 10 positions matching TRBD1. Germline trimming cut 6 bases from V and 6 bases from J; bases unmatched to any gene: 5. The CDR3 runs to 14 residues. Germline lookup yields CDR1 MDHEN and CDR2 SYDVKM. In nucleotides, the CDR3 is TGTGCCAGCAGGGGACAGGGGATAACTCAGCCCCAGCATTTT. This translates into CASRGQGITQPQHF.

This chain joins TRBV2 and TRBJ2-1; D might be TRBD2 (5 bases). Trimming pared 5 bases from V and 8 bases from J, leaving 13 bases between. CDR3 length equals 13 residues. Germline V CDR1 and CDR2: SNHLY, FYNNEI. This CDR3 reads CASSPTRDDEQFF. DNA of the CDR3: TGTGCCAGCAGTCCAACTAGAGACGATGAGCAGTTCTTC.

The V call is TRBV10-1, the J call TRBJ2-5; 10 bases are shared with TRBD1. This CDR3 comprises 15 residues. The V gene end was trimmed by 6 bases and the J gene end by 6 bases; junction bases not matched to a gene: 10. Per germline, CDR1 WNHNN and CDR2 SYGVQD (reference sequence). The CDR3 loop is CASRSRDRGVKTQYF. The CDR3 region has the DNA TGCGCCAGCAGATCTAGGGACAGGGGCGTAAAGACCCAGTACTTC.

The V gene is TRBV6-1, the J gene TRBJ2-3; no firm D call. The CDR3 loop spans 12 amino acids. Germline CDR1 MNHNS, CDR2 SASEGT. Trimming shortened V by 8 bases and J by 3 bases, and 9 bases separated the two germline ends. CDR3: CASFDLTDTQYF. The CDR3 nucleotides read TGTGCCAGCTTCGACTTGACAGATACGCAGTATTTT.

The chain has TRBV27 and TRBJ2-7, with D possibly matching TRBD2 (5 bases). Trimming removed 5 bases at V and 4 bases at J, with 15 bases between. CDR1 MNHEY and CDR2 SMNVEV come from the germline V gene (reference sequence). The CDR3 is 14 amino acids. Here the CDR3 reads CASSPSGRGYEQYF. CDR3 nucleotides: TGTGCCAGCAGTCCCTCGGGAAGAGGGTACGAGCAGTACTTC.

This rearrangement joins TRBV6-1 to TRBJ1-5; 7 bases map to TRBD1. Trimming removed 4 bases from V and 2 bases from J; junction bases left unmatched: 2. The CDR3 length is 14 residues. Germline V gives CDR1 MNHNS, CDR2 SASEGT. The CDR3 DNA reads as TGTGCCAGCAGTGCCGGGACAGGCAATCAGCCCCAGCATTTT. This codes for CASSAGTGNQPQHF.

J is TRBJ2-5 and V is TRBV7-2, with TRBD2 matching 9 bases. Germline CDR1 is SGHTA and CDR2 is FQGNSA. CDR3 length: 19 residues. Trimming cost V 5 bases and J 0 bases; bases outside gene matches: 16. The CDR3 sequence: CASSPRAGRGGRYQETQYF. The CDR3, as DNA: TGTGCCAGCAGCCCCCGTGCGGGGCGGGGGGGGAGGTACCAAGAGACCCAGTACTTC.

This chain uses TRBV28 with TRBJ2-5; 9 bases fit TRBD1. Germline CDR1 reads MDHEN; CDR2 reads SYDVKM. This CDR3 has 16 residues. With 7 bases clipped from V and 2 bases from J, the junction kept 11 bases outside the gene matches. CDR3 protein: CASMAGQGITQETQYF. The CDR3 DNA follows: TGTGCCAGCATGGCGGGACAGGGCATAACTCAAGAGACCCAGTACTTC.